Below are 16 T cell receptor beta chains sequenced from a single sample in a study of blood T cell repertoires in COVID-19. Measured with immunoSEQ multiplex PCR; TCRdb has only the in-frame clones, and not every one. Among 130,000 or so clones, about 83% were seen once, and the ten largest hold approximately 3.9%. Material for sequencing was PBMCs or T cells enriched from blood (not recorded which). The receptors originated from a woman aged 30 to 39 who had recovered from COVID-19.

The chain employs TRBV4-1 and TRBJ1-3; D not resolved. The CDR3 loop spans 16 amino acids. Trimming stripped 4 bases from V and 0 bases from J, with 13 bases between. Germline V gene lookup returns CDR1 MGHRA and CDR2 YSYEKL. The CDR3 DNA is TGCGCCAGCAGCCTACTCCTAATTAGCTCTGGAAACACCATATATTTT. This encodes CASSLLLISSGNTIYF.

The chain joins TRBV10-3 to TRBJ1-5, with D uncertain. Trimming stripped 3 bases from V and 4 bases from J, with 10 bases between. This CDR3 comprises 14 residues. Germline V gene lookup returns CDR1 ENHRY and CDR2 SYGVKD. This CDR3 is CAISDNGQNQPQHF. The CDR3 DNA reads TGTGCCATCAGTGATAATGGGCAGAATCAGCCCCAGCATTTT.

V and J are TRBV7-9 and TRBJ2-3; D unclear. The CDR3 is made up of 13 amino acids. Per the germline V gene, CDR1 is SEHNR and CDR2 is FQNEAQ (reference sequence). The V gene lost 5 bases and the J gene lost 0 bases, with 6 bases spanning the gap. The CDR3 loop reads CASSQISTDTQYF. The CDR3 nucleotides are TGTGCCAGCAGCCAAATTAGCACAGATACGCAGTATTTT.

This CDR3 reads CTSGHNPPVATNEKLFF. CDR3 DNA: TGCACCAGCGGACACAACCCCCCAGTGGCAACTAATGAAAAACTGTTTTTT. This chain uses TRBV1 with TRBJ1-4; no DNA check was done on the table's D call, TRBD1. TRBV1 is noted as a pseudogene. CDR3 length equals 17 residues.

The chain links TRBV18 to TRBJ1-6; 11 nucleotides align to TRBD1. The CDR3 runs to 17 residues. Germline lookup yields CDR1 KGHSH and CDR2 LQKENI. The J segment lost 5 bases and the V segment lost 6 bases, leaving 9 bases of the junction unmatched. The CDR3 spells CASSQTGQGANNSPLHF. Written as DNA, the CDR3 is TGTGCCAGCTCCCAAACTGGACAGGGGGCGAATAATTCACCCCTCCACTTT.

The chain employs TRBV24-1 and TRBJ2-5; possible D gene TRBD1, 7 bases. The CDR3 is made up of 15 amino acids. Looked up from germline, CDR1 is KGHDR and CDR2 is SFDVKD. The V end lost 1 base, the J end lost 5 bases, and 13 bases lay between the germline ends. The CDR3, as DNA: TGTGCCACCAGTGATTTTAAGGGGGCGGGGGAGACCCAGTACTTC. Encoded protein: CATSDFKGAGETQYF.

DNA of the CDR3: TGTGCCAGCAGTCCGGGGACAGGTGATAGACCCCAGCATTTT. The encoded protein is CASSPGTGDRPQHF. The rearrangement links TRBV28 to TRBJ1-5; 8 nucleotides line up with TRBD1. Germline-derived CDR1 and CDR2 are MDHEN and SYDVKM. CDR3 length: 14 residues. V gave up 5 bases and J gave up 10 bases; unmatched junction bases: 10. Supplemented by reference TRBV28 and TRBJ1-5, the full variable domain reads DVKVTQSSRYLVKRTGEKVFLECVQDMDHENMFWYRQDPGLGLRLIYFSYDVKMKEKGDIPEGYSVSREKKERFSLILESASTNQTSMYLCASSPGTGDRPQHFGDGTRLSIL.

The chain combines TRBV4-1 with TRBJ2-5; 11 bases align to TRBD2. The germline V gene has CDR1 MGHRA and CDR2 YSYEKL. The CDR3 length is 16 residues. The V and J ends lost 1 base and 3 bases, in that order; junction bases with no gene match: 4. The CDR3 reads CASSQGASGRKETQYF. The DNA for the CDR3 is TGCGCCAGCAGCCAAGGGGCTAGCGGGAGGAAAGAGACCCAGTACTTC.

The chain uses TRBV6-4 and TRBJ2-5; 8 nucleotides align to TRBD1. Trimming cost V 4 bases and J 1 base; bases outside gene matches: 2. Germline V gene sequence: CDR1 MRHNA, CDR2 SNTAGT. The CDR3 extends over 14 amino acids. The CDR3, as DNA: TGTGCCAGCAGTGTCAGGGGGCCCCAAGAGACCCAGTACTTC. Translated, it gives CASSVRGPQETQYF.

The CDR3 nucleotides are TGTGCCAGCAGCCAAGCTGACGAGCAGTACTTC. The encoded protein is CASSQADEQYF. The chain has TRBV4-2 and TRBJ2-7; the D is unclear. Deletions cut 1 base from V and 5 bases from J, with 3 bases between. The CDR3 length is 11 residues. CDR1 LGHNA and CDR2 YNFKEQ come from the germline V gene.

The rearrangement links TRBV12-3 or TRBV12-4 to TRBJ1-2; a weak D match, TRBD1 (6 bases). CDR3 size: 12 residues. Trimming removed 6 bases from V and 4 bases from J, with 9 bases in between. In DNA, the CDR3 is TGTGCCAGCAGGCTGACAGGCTATGGCTACACCTTC. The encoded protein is CASRLTGYGYTF.

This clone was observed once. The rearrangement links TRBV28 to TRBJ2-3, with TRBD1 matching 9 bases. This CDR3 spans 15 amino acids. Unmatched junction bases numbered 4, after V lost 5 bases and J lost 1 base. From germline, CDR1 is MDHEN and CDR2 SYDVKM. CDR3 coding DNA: TGTGCCAGCAGTCCGGGACAGGGACGCACAGATACGCAGTATTTT. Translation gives CASSPGQGRTDTQYF.

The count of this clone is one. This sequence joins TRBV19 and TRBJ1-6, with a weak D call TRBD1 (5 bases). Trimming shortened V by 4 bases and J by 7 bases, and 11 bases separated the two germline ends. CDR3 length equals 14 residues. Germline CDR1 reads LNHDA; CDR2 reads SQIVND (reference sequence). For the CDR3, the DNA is TGTGCCAGTAGTACGGGACTGATCAATTCACCCCTCCACTTT. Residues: CASSTGLINSPLHF.

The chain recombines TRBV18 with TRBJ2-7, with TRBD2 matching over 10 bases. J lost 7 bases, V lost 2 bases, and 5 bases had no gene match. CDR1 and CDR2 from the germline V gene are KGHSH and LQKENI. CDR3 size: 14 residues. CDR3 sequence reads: CASSPSGRVQEQYF. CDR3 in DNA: TGTGCCAGCTCACCAAGCGGGAGGGTTCAGGAGCAGTACTTC.

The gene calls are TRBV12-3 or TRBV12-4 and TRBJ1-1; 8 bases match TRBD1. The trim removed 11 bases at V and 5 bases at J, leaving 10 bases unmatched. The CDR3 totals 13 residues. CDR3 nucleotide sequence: TGTGCCTGCCTCTGGACAGGGAGTACTGAAGCTTTCTTT. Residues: CACLWTGSTEAFF.

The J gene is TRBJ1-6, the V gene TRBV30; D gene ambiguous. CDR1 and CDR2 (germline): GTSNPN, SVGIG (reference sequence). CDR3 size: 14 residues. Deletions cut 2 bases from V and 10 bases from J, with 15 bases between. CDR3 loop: CAWSMRSSLSPLHF. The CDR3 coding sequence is TGTGCCTGGAGTATGAGGTCCAGCCTCTCACCCCTCCACTTT.